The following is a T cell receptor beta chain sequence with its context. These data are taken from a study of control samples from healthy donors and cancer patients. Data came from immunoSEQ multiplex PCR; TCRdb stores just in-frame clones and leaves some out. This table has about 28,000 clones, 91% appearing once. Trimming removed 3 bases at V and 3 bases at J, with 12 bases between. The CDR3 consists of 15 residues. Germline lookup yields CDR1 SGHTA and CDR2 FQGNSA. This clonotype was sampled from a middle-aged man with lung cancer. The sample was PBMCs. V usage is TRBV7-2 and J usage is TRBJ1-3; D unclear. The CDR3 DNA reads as TGTGCCAGCAGCTTCCCGGGGTCTTTTGGAAACACCATATATTTT. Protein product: CASSFPGSFGNTIYF.